This T cell receptor beta chain comes out of a study of T cell responses to AZD1222 COVID-19 vaccine. This table comes from immunoSEQ multiplex PCR, and its TCRdb copy is limited to in-frame clones, with some not included. The table lists 100,000 to 150,000 clones, less than 95% of them singletons, with about 4.1% in the top ten. In the case of this clone: What it binds is not known.

Regarding the study as a whole: Regions 160-218 and 743-854 held dominance among vaccine-associated CD4 TCRs, which spanned spike. The sample set comprised mostly white British donors with more females, and clonal diversity was possibly underestimated.

Between the trimmed V and J ends, which lost 7 bases and 0 bases, there was a span of 13 bases. Germline V gene lookup returns CDR1 MNHEY and CDR2 SMNVEV (reference sequence). This CDR3 is built from 16 residues. The TCR comes from an adult in good health. This chain joins TRBV27 and TRBJ2-6; D may be TRBD1 or TRBD2 (6 bases each). Sequencing used peripheral blood, obtained on day 0 of MenACWY control vaccination. CDR3 amino acids: CASKSRGVSGANVLTF. The CDR3 coding sequence is TGTGCCAGCAAATCAAGGGGGGTCTCTGGGGCCAACGTCCTGACTTTC.